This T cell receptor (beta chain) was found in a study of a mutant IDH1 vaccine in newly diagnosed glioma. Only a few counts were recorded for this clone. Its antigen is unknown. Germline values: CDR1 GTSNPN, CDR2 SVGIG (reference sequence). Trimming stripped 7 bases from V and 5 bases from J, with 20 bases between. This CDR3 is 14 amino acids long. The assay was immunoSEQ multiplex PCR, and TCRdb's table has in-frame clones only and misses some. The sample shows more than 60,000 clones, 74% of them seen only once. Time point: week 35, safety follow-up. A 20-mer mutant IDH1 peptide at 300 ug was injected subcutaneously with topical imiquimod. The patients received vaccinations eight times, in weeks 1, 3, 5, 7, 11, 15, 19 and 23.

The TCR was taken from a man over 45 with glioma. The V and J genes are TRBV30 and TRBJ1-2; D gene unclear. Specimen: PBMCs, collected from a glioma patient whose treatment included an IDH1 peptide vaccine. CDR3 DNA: TGTGCCTCCCATCCTCGAGGTGGAAATTATGGCTACACCTTC. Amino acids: CASHPRGGNYGYTF.